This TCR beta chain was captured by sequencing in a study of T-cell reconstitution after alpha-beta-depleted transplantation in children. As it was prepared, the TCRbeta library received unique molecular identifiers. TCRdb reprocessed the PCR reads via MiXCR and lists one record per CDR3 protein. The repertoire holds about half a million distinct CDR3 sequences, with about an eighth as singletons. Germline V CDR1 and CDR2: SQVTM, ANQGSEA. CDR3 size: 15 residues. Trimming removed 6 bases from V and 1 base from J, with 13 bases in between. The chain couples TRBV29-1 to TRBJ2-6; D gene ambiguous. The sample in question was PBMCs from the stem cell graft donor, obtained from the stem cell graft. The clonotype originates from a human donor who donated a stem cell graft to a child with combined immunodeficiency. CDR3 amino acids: CSVRETLSGANVLTF. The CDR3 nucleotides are TGCAGCGTCCGAGAGACACTGTCTGGGGCCAACGTCCTGACTTTC.